This TCR beta chain was profiled in a study of blood T cell repertoires in COVID-19. Study background: Whether acute or convalescent, the COVID-19 samples came from the United States, Italy and Spain. The cDNA or gDNA used as material had been derived from T cells, B-cell-depleted T cells, or PBMCs.

Original analysis: Reference gene primers were amplified, and this amplification served to estimate nucleated cell counts. The table came from immunoSEQ multiplex PCR; TCRdb's copy has only in-frame clones and leaves some out. The V and J calls and the clone size are those of that table, but D and trimming were determined from the DNA. Counted here are over 200,000 clones, 65% to 85% occurring once; the ten biggest clones make up more than 25%. This CDR3 spans 14 amino acids. Germline CDR1 reads SGHAT; CDR2 reads FQNNGV. V lost 5 bases to trimming and J lost 9 bases; unmatched junction nucleotides: 10.

Sequencing was done on a sample of peripheral blood. V and J are TRBV11-2 and TRBJ1-2; 9 nucleotides agree with TRBD1. The TCR was taken from a man aged 35-49 years with acute or convalescent COVID-19. CDR3 nucleotides: TGTGCCAGCAGCCTCTCCCGGGACAGGGCCAGCTACACCTTC. Its protein is CASSLSRDRASYTF.